The 21 T cell receptor beta chains reported below all come from one sample, sequenced in a study of blood T cell repertoires in COVID-19. Profiling relied on immunoSEQ multiplex PCR, and the TCRdb table lists in-frame clones only, not all of them. This table holds about 81,000 clones, 89% found once. Material: peripheral blood. Source of these receptors: a man between 65 and 85 years old with active or convalescent COVID-19.

In its sample, this clone was seen once. J is TRBJ2-2 and V is TRBV5-1; 7 bases map to TRBD2. Germline CDR1 and CDR2: SGHRS and YFSETQ. J was trimmed by 3 bases and V by 6 bases; bases with no gene match: 5. The CDR3 is made up of 14 amino acids. CDR3 bases: TGCGCCAGCACCAGCGGGGCTCACACCGGGGAGCTGTTTTTT. Translation: CASTSGAHTGELFF. The full variable domain, with the rest looked up from reference TRBV5-1 and TRBJ2-2, is KAGVTQTPRYLIKTRGQQVTLSCSPISGHRSVSWYQQTPGQGLQFLFEYFSETQRNKGNFPGRFSGRQFSNSRSEMNVSTLELGDSALYLCASTSGAHTGELFFGEGSRLTVL.

CDR3 protein: CASSLSREKLFF. CDR3 sequence (DNA): TGCGCCAGCAGTCTCTCGAGGGAAAAACTGTTTTTT. V gene TRBV10-2 combines with J gene TRBJ1-4; D is ambiguous. Germline values: CDR1 WSHSY, CDR2 SAAADI. V lost 5 bases, J lost 8 bases, and 9 bases lay in between. This CDR3 region has 12 residues.

V usage is TRBV11-2 and J usage is TRBJ2-5; 7 bases match TRBD2. With 2 bases clipped from V and 0 bases from J, the junction kept 6 bases outside the gene matches. This CDR3 spans 16 amino acids. Per the germline V gene, CDR1 is SGHAT and CDR2 is FQNNGV. This CDR3 is CASSLFQAGYQETQYF. The CDR3 DNA follows: TGTGCCAGCAGCTTATTTCAAGCGGGGTACCAAGAGACCCAGTACTTC.

The chain has TRBV10-3 and TRBJ2-7; 13 bases are shared with TRBD2. Per the germline V gene, CDR1 is ENHRY and CDR2 is SYGVKD. The CDR3 runs to 16 residues. V lost 6 bases to trimming and J lost 2 bases; unmatched junction nucleotides: 7. CDR3 sequence: CAISTGTSGAPYEQYF. CDR3 DNA: TGTGCCATCAGCACCGGGACTAGCGGGGCCCCCTACGAGCAGTACTTC.

The chain couples TRBV7-9 to TRBJ1-4, with 8 nucleotides matching TRBD1. The CDR3 has 15 amino acids. The ends lost 5 bases at V and 8 bases at J; junction bases unmatched: 10. Germline V CDR1 and CDR2: SEHNR, FQNEAQ (reference sequence). In DNA form, the CDR3 reads TGTGCCAGCAGCGCAACACAGGGGGTTGGGGAAAAACTGTTTTTT. Its translation: CASSATQGVGEKLFF.

This chain joins TRBV18 and TRBJ1-6, with 7 positions matching TRBD1. The germline V gene has CDR1 KGHSH and CDR2 LQKENI. The CDR3 is made up of 15 amino acids. The V segment lost 4 bases and the J segment 8 bases; nucleotides outside the gene matches: 8. CDR3 in amino acids: CASSLLGQLDSPLHF. CDR3 DNA sequence: TGTGCCAGCTCACTTCTGGGACAGTTGGATTCACCCCTCCACTTT.

V usage is TRBV7-2 and J usage is TRBJ1-1, with 11 bases matching TRBD1. With 5 bases clipped from V and 4 bases from J, the junction kept 12 bases outside the gene matches. Germline CDR1 SGHTA, CDR2 FQGNSA. The length of the CDR3 is 17 residues. CDR3 residues: CASSVRPDRGLGTEAFF. The CDR3 DNA sequence: TGTGCCAGCAGCGTAAGGCCGGACAGGGGGCTGGGCACTGAAGCTTTCTTT. Based on the CDR3 plus reference TRBV7-2 and TRBJ1-1, the full variable domain is GAGVSQSPSNKVTEKGKDVELRCDPISGHTALYWYRQSLGQGLEFLIYFQGNSAPDKSGLPSDRFSAERTGGSVSTLTIQRTQQEDSAVYLCASSVRPDRGLGTEAFFGQGTRLTVV.

This rearrangement joins TRBV30 to TRBJ1-5; possibly TRBD1 for D (5 bases). The CDR3 sequence is 13 residues long. Between the trimmed V and J ends, which lost 0 bases and 6 bases, there was a span of 9 bases. From germline, CDR1 is GTSNPN and CDR2 SVGIG (reference sequence). In DNA, the CDR3 is TGTGCCTGGAGTGTCTCCAGGGCTCAGCCCCAGCATTTT. Protein sequence: CAWSVSRAQPQHF.

This clone was counted once. The V gene is TRBV27, the J gene TRBJ1-2; 8 bases are a match to TRBD1. This CDR3 contains 14 residues. The V and J ends lost 4 bases and 3 bases, in that order; junction bases with no gene match: 4. From germline, CDR1 is MNHEY and CDR2 SMNVEV (reference sequence). The CDR3 is CASSSGGAYYGYTF. DNA of the CDR3: TGTGCCAGCAGTTCAGGGGGCGCTTACTATGGCTACACCTTC.

The V and J genes are TRBV2 and TRBJ1-2; D may be TRBD1 (6 bases). Germline V gives CDR1 SNHLY, CDR2 FYNNEI. The CDR3 extends over 16 amino acids. V dropped 5 bases and J dropped 4 bases, with 20 bases sitting between them. The CDR3 sequence is CASSQTRQTGFYGYTF. For the CDR3, the DNA is TGTGCCAGCAGTCAAACCCGCCAGACAGGTTTCTATGGCTACACCTTC.

The chain links TRBV9 to TRBJ2-5; 12 positions match TRBD2. In germline, CDR1 is SGDLS, CDR2 YYNGEE. The CDR3 is made up of 16 amino acids. Trimming cost V 0 bases and J 2 bases; bases outside gene matches: 2. The CDR3 DNA is TGTGCCAGCAGCGTAGTCGGACTAGCGGGGCAAGAGACCCAGTACTTC. Amino acid sequence: CASSVVGLAGQETQYF.

V gene TRBV10-1 combines with J gene TRBJ2-1; D might be TRBD2 (5 bases). This CDR3 comprises 13 residues. Germline V gene sequence: CDR1 WNHNN, CDR2 SYGVQD (reference sequence). The germline V and J ends were trimmed by 0 bases and 8 bases, with 8 bases remaining between them. CDR3: CASSESRGHEQFF. The DNA for the CDR3 is TGCGCCAGCAGTGAGTCTCGCGGGCATGAGCAGTTCTTC.

This clone was counted once. This sequence joins TRBV11-3 and TRBJ1-1; D ambiguous. Germline V CDR1 and CDR2: SGHNT, YENEEA. V gave up 3 bases and J gave up 1 base, with 6 bases separating them. The CDR3 totals 13 residues. In DNA form, the CDR3 reads TGTGCCAGCAGCTTCTCCCGGAACACTGAAGCTTTCTTT. Its translation is CASSFSRNTEAFF.

The chain uses TRBV3-1 (or the pseudogene TRBV3-2) and TRBJ2-3; D gene unclear. Trimming left V 4 bases short and J 4 bases short, with 15 bases between. CDR1 is LGHDT, CDR2 YNNKEL, per germline (reference sequence). The CDR3 runs to 15 residues. This chain's CDR3 is CASSRQTRNSDTQYF. As DNA, the CDR3 is TGTGCCAGCAGCCGCCAGACTCGAAACTCAGATACGCAGTATTTT.

By frequency in the sample, this clone is medium-sized. The gene calls are TRBV6-5 and TRBJ2-2; D might be TRBD2 (5 bases). Germline lookup yields CDR1 MNHEY and CDR2 SVGAGI. V was pared by 7 bases and J by 6 bases, with 15 bases between. The CDR3 covers 14 residues. The CDR3 coding sequence is TGTGCCAGCACCCAGTTCCCGGAGGCCGGGGAGCTGTTTTTT. It specifies CASTQFPEAGELFF.

This sequence joins TRBV28 and TRBJ1-4; D unclear. Germline loops: CDR1 MDHEN, CDR2 SYDVKM. The CDR3 covers 13 residues. The germline V and J ends were trimmed by 8 bases and 4 bases, with 11 bases remaining between them. The CDR3 DNA reads TGTGCCAGCGAGGAGGCCCGTAATGAAAAACTGTTTTTT. It yields the protein CASEEARNEKLFF.

The chain uses TRBV2 and TRBJ2-7; TRBD1 is a possible D gene (5 bases). CDR3 length: 14 residues. Germline V lookup: CDR1 SNHLY, CDR2 FYNNEI. V was shortened by 10 bases and J by 4 bases, with 20 bases between the two germline ends. The CDR3 DNA reads TGTGCCACCAAACGAGAGGACAAGGTGTACGAGCAGTACTTC. Protein product: CATKREDKVYEQYF.

J is TRBJ1-2 and V is TRBV5-1; 8 bases map to TRBD1. CDR1 is SGHRS, CDR2 YFSETQ, per germline. The CDR3 runs 16 residues. The junction had 12 bases not matched to a gene; V was cut back by 4 bases and J by 4 bases. The CDR3 region has the DNA TGCGCCAGCAGCATGCCCTCAGGGGGCGCGATCTATGGCTACACCTTC. It translates to CASSMPSGGAIYGYTF.

The chain employs TRBV5-1 and TRBJ1-6; D is unclear. Germline V gene lookup returns CDR1 SGHRS and CDR2 YFSETQ. Trimming stripped 4 bases from V and 0 bases from J, with 11 bases between. CDR3 length: 16 residues. The CDR3 sequence is CASSPDGSSYNSPLHF. The DNA for the CDR3 is TGCGCCAGCAGCCCGGACGGGAGCTCCTATAATTCACCCCTCCACTTT.

This clone has only one observation. At one end, the junction sequence differs from germline, possibly due to a read error. This chain joins TRBV7-9 and TRBJ2-1, with D hard to call. The CDR3 has 13 amino acids. Germline values: CDR1 SEHNR, CDR2 FQNEAQ (reference sequence). Written as DNA, the CDR3 is TGTGCCAGCAGCTTAGCTTCTTCCCTTGAGCGGTTCTTC. Protein product: CASSLASSLERFF.

This clone was observed a single time. The chain joins TRBV11-2 to TRBJ1-2; D remains ambiguous. The CDR3 is 13 amino acids. The V and J ends lost 1 base and 5 bases respectively, with 8 bases between them. Germline V gives CDR1 SGHAT, CDR2 FQNNGV. The CDR3 DNA is TGTGCCAGCAGCTTAGTTCCCCAATATGGCTACACCTTC. It is translated as CASSLVPQYGYTF.